This T cell receptor beta chain was found in a study of blood T cells in healthy people across ages. In terms of origin and age, donors were healthy Caucasian individuals from Russia aged about 6 to 90. A sample-barcoded 5' primer and a J-beta primer mix were used in a second PCR of about 7 to 12 cycles. Via MiXCR, TCRdb re-called the 5' RACE reads, giving one row per CDR3 protein. The data contain 1.8 million or so distinct CDR3 sequences, around 40% of them seen just once; the ten biggest clones take up under 25%. Sequencing input: blood. The source of this sequence is a human donor in good health.

CDR3 sequence: CASSLSKAAASTDTQYF. CDR3 coding DNA: TGTGCCAGCAGCTTAAGCAAGGCGGCAGCCTCAACAGATACGCAGTATTTT. The chain has TRBV11-1 and TRBJ2-3, with D unclear. This CDR3 has 17 residues. Germline CDR1 and CDR2: SGHAT and FQDESV (reference sequence). Trimming shortened V by 2 bases and J by 3 bases, and 18 bases separated the two germline ends. Together with reference TRBV11-1 and TRBJ2-3, the CDR3 gives the full variable domain: EAEVAQSPRYKITEKSQAVAFWCDPISGHATLYWYRQILGQGPELLVQFQDESVVDDSQLPKDRFSAERLKGVDSTLKIQPAELGDSAMYLCASSLSKAAASTDTQYFGPGTRLTVL.